Below are 31 T cell receptor beta chains sequenced from a single sample in a study of vaccination and CD4 T cells after COVID-19. Sequencing of cultured CD4+ T cell DNA used the Oncomine TCR Beta short-read assay. TCRdb independently ran MiXCR on the PCR reads; one entry per CDR3 protein. The top ten clones hold over 20% of a sample with some 9,300 distinct CDR3 sequences, roughly 64% of them seen once. No antigen has been identified for these receptors. Treatment given: approximately nine-day PBMC culture with coronavirus spike peptide pools or control peptides (ViraFEST assay). Sequencing was done on a sample of CD4+ T cells from blood, cultured in vitro. These receptors all come from a human donor who had recovered from COVID-19.

This clonotype is judged medium-sized. The V call is TRBV30, the J call TRBJ1-5; D is ambiguous. The CDR3 is 13 amino acids. V was cut by 5 bases and J by 6 bases, with 14 bases left in between. The germline CDR1 and CDR2 sequences are GTSNPN and SVGIG (reference sequence). The CDR3 loop reads CAWSKSLSQPQHF. As DNA, the CDR3 is TGTGCCTGGTCCAAGTCGCTCAGTCAGCCCCAGCATTTT.

The rearrangement joins TRBV6-1 to TRBJ1-1; no clear D gene. Trimming removed 6 bases at V and 1 base at J, with 15 bases between. This CDR3 spans 15 amino acids. CDR1 MNHNS and CDR2 SASEGT come from the germline V gene. The CDR3 is CASRLITTANTEAFF. DNA of the CDR3: TGTGCCAGCAGGCTGATAACGACGGCGAACACTGAAGCTTTCTTT.

In this sample, this clonotype turned up a few times. V gene TRBV11-3 combines with J gene TRBJ2-5; no clear D. V was cut by 3 bases and J by 5 bases, with 7 bases left in between. The CDR3 consists of 12 residues. CDR1 and CDR2 (germline): SGHNT, YENEEA. As DNA, the CDR3 is TGTGCCAGCAGCTTTAGTGAGGAGACCCAGTACTTC. Its protein product is CASSFSEETQYF.

This chain connects TRBV20-1 to TRBJ2-2, with a possible D match to TRBD1 (5 bases). Germline-derived CDR1 and CDR2 are DFQATT and SNEGSKA (reference sequence). The CDR3 is 15 amino acids. The V end lost 5 bases, the J end lost 1 base, and 14 bases lay between the germline ends. This CDR3 is CSAYGRQGNTGELFF. In DNA, the CDR3 is TGCAGTGCTTACGGGCGGCAGGGGAACACCGGGGAGCTGTTTTTT.

This clonotype has just a few counts. The chain recombines TRBV27 with TRBJ1-5; D remains ambiguous. The CDR3 covers 13 residues. The V gene's germline CDR1 is MNHEY and CDR2 SMNVEV (reference sequence). Trimming removed 2 bases at V and 5 bases at J, with 7 bases between. In nucleotides, the CDR3 is TGTGCCAGCAGTTTAAGGGAACATCAGCCCCAGCATTTT. It is translated as CASSLREHQPQHF.

This chain links TRBV19 with TRBJ1-1, with 9 bases that match TRBD1. Germline trimming cut 4 bases from V and 4 bases from J; bases unmatched to any gene: 7. CDR1 and CDR2 from the germline V gene are LNHDA and SQIVND (reference sequence). The CDR3 consists of 15 residues. The CDR3 loop is CASSTDRGWVTEAFF. CDR3 nucleotides: TGTGCCAGTAGTACCGACAGGGGGTGGGTCACTGAAGCTTTCTTT.

The chain couples TRBV20-1 to TRBJ1-2, with D possibly being TRBD1 (5 bases). Trimming shortened V by 0 bases and J by 5 bases, and 16 bases separated the two germline ends. Germline loops: CDR1 DFQATT, CDR2 SNEGSKA (reference sequence). The CDR3 extends over 15 amino acids. CDR3 loop: CSARDGGGNGYGYTF. The CDR3 region has the DNA TGCAGTGCTAGAGATGGGGGGGGGAATGGGTATGGCTACACCTTC.

The V call is TRBV24-1, the J call TRBJ1-2, with D tentatively TRBD1 (5 bases). The CDR3 consists of 15 residues. V dropped 3 bases and J dropped 8 bases, with 18 bases sitting between them. Germline V gene sequence: CDR1 KGHDR, CDR2 SFDVKD. The CDR3 protein is CATSDATPGGKGYTF. The CDR3 DNA reads TGTGCCACCAGTGATGCAACCCCCGGGGGGAAGGGCTACACCTTC.

This clonotype rates as medium-sized. This chain links TRBV7-6 with TRBJ1-3; 7 bases align to TRBD1. CDR1 is SGHVS, CDR2 FNYEAQ, per germline. The ends lost 4 bases at V and 4 bases at J; junction bases unmatched: 7. This CDR3 spans 15 amino acids. The CDR3 DNA reads as TGTGCCAGCAGCTCCCAGACAGGGTCGGGAAACACCATATATTTT. Protein sequence: CASSSQTGSGNTIYF.

This chain joins TRBV2 and TRBJ1-6, with D possibly being TRBD1 (6 bases). CDR3 length equals 14 residues. The V gene lost 9 bases and the J gene lost 7 bases, with 16 bases spanning the gap. Germline V CDR1 and CDR2: SNHLY, FYNNEI. CDR3 sequence: CASDRYRANSPLHF. Here the CDR3 DNA reads TGTGCCAGTGATCGGTACAGGGCAAATTCACCCCTCCACTTT. Supplemented by reference TRBV2 and TRBJ1-6, the full variable domain reads EPEVTQTPSHQVTQMGQEVILRCVPISNHLYFYWYRQILGQKVEFLVSFYNNEISEKSEIFDDQFSVERPDGSNFTLKIRSTKLEDSAMYFCASDRYRANSPLHFGNGTRLTVT.

The rearrangement uses TRBV7-3 and TRBJ2-2; D is uncertain. With 2 bases removed from V and 1 base from J, the gap between germline ends came to 8 bases. From germline, CDR1 is SGHTA and CDR2 FQGTGA. The CDR3 is made up of 15 amino acids. The CDR3 loop reads CASSLLGGNTGELFF. CDR3 sequence (DNA): TGTGCCAGCAGCTTATTGGGCGGGAACACCGGGGAGCTGTTTTTT.

J is TRBJ2-7 and V is TRBV21-1. TRBV21-1 is described as a pseudogene. The CDR3 is 14 amino acids. CDR3 DNA sequence: TGTGCCAGCAGCAAGACTAGGATCTGGTACGAGCAGTACTTC. Its translation is CASSKTRIWYEQYF.

This chain joins TRBV6-1 and TRBJ2-7, with 8 bases lining up with TRBD2. The CDR3 has 14 amino acids. CDR1 MNHNS and CDR2 SASEGT come from the germline V gene. V trimming: 6 bases; J trimming: 6 bases; junction bases outside the gene matches: 10. The CDR3 nucleotides read TGTGCCAGCAGGAACGGGAGGGCCGGGGGCGAGCAGTACTTC. Its protein is CASRNGRAGGEQYF.

The chain links TRBV7-2 to TRBJ2-5; TRBD2 matches 7 bases. The trim removed 5 bases at V and 5 bases at J, leaving 11 bases unmatched. Germline values: CDR1 SGHTA, CDR2 FQGNSA. This CDR3 region has 15 residues. The CDR3 loop reads CASSPQGLGGETQYF. The CDR3 region has the DNA TGTGCCAGCAGCCCGCAGGGTTTGGGGGGGGAGACCCAGTACTTC.

This clonotype was seen a few times. This chain joins TRBV10-3 and TRBJ1-2, with D hard to call. The V end lost 0 bases, the J end lost 8 bases, and 10 bases lay between the germline ends. Germline values: CDR1 ENHRY, CDR2 SYGVKD. The CDR3 has 13 amino acids. CDR3 amino acids: CAISESGPEGYTF. As DNA, the CDR3 is TGTGCCATCAGTGAGTCCGGCCCGGAGGGCTACACCTTC.

The chain recombines TRBV20-1 with TRBJ2-3; 12 bases match TRBD2. Germline values: CDR1 DFQATT, CDR2 SNEGSKA (reference sequence). V shed 3 bases and J 5 bases; nucleotides not matched to a gene: 6. This CDR3 is built from 15 residues. The CDR3 region is CSASILAGGGDTQYF. CDR3 bases: TGCAGTGCTAGCATCCTAGCGGGAGGGGGAGATACGCAGTATTTT.

The rearrangement links TRBV7-2 to TRBJ2-7, with 9 bases lining up with TRBD2. The CDR3 has 17 amino acids. Germline CDR1 SGHTA, CDR2 FQGNSA. Losses at the gene ends were 4 bases for V and 4 bases for J; bases not matched to a gene: 14. CDR3 residues: CASSSRAGGGLSYEQYF. In nucleotides, the CDR3 is TGTGCCAGCAGCTCTCGAGCGGGGGGCGGGCTTTCGTACGAGCAGTACTTC.

This clonotype occurred once. The rearrangement joins TRBV5-4 to TRBJ1-2, with 7 bases that match TRBD1. The germline gives CDR1 SGHNT, CDR2 YYREEE (reference sequence). The V segment lost 5 bases and the J segment 6 bases; nucleotides outside the gene matches: 13. The CDR3 covers 15 residues. CDR3 sequence reads: CASRQGTANGDGYTF. The DNA for the CDR3 is TGTGCCAGCAGACAAGGGACAGCCAATGGGGATGGCTACACCTTC.

This rearrangement joins TRBV27 to TRBJ1-2, with 9 positions matching TRBD1. The CDR3 sequence is 14 residues long. Trimming at V came to 9 bases and at J to 4 bases, leaving 9 bases not matched to a gene. Germline V gene data show CDR1 as MNHEY and CDR2 as SMNVEV (reference sequence). CDR3: CASGQGRPLYGYTF. In nucleotides, the CDR3 is TGTGCCAGTGGACAGGGGAGGCCCCTCTATGGCTACACCTTC.

The V gene is TRBV25-1, the J gene TRBJ2-3; perhaps TRBD2 as D (6 bases). The germline CDR1 and CDR2 sequences are MGHDK and SYGVNS. The CDR3 spans 17 residues. The V gene lost 0 bases and the J gene lost 0 bases, with 13 bases spanning the gap. CDR3 loop: CASSEYGGRISTDTQYF. The DNA of the CDR3 is TGTGCCAGCAGTGAATACGGGGGACGGATTAGCACAGATACGCAGTATTTT. The full variable domain, rest sourced from reference TRBV25-1 and TRBJ2-3, is EADIYQTPRYLVIGTGKKITLECSQTMGHDKMYWYQQDPGMELHLIHYSYGVNSTEKGDLSSESTVSRIRTEHFPLTLESARPSHTSQYLCASSEYGGRISTDTQYFGPGTRLTVL.

This clonotype was observed once. The gene calls are TRBV5-1 and TRBJ1-2; possibly TRBD1 for D (5 bases). The CDR3 runs 14 residues. With 4 bases removed from V and 4 bases from J, the gap between germline ends came to 14 bases. CDR1 and CDR2 from the germline V gene are SGHRS and YFSETQ. CDR3 in DNA: TGCGCCAGCAGCCGGGGAAGGGGTGGCTATGGCTACACCTTC. Translation gives CASSRGRGGYGYTF.

V and J are TRBV12-5 and TRBJ2-5; tentatively, D is TRBD1 (6 bases). Trimming cost V 0 bases and J 5 bases, with 13 bases left between them. This CDR3 spans 15 amino acids. From germline, CDR1 is LGHNT and CDR2 FRNRAP. The CDR3 nucleotides are TGTGCTAGTGGTTTGGTATTTGGGGGCGGGGAGACCCAGTACTTC. Translated: CASGLVFGGGETQYF.

CDR3 nucleotides: TGCAGTGCTAGGGGAGGCAGGGCTACGAACACCGGGGAGCTGTTTTTT. Translation: CSARGGRATNTGELFF. V usage is TRBV20-1 and J usage is TRBJ2-2; D is perhaps TRBD2 (6 bases). Germline CDR1 is DFQATT and CDR2 is SNEGSKA (reference sequence). With 3 bases removed from V and 0 bases from J, the gap between germline ends came to 14 bases. CDR3 length: 16 residues.

This chain joins TRBV7-2 and TRBJ2-3; 11 positions agree with TRBD2. Losses at the gene ends were 5 bases for V and 5 bases for J; bases not matched to a gene: 3. The CDR3 contains 14 residues. In germline, CDR1 is SGHTA, CDR2 FQGNSA. This CDR3 reads CASSAGLAGDTQYF. Written as DNA, the CDR3 is TGTGCCAGCAGCGCAGGACTAGCGGGAGATACGCAGTATTTT.

This CDR3 is CASSPAQGGWNTEAFF. As DNA, the CDR3 is TGTGCCAGCTCACCCGCCCAGGGTGGTTGGAACACTGAAGCTTTCTTT. The V call is TRBV18, the J call TRBJ1-1, with D tentatively TRBD1 (5 bases). This CDR3 spans 16 amino acids. V was trimmed by 3 bases and J by 1 base, leaving 15 bases between them. The germline CDR1 and CDR2 sequences are KGHSH and LQKENI. The whole variable domain, remainder taken from reference TRBV18 and TRBJ1-1, is NAGVMQNPRHLVRRRGQEARLRCSPMKGHSHVYWYRQLPEEGLKFMVYLQKENIIDESGMPKERFSAEFPKEGPSILRIQQVVRGDSAAYFCASSPAQGGWNTEAFFGQGTRLTVV.

The chain is built from TRBV10-3 and TRBJ2-1, with D perhaps being TRBD1 or TRBD2 (5 bases each). The length of the CDR3 is 12 residues. Trimming took 4 bases from V and 5 from J, leaving 6 bases between them. Germline CDR1 ENHRY, CDR2 SYGVKD. The chain's CDR3 is CAISGDHNEQFF. The DNA of the CDR3 is TGTGCCATCAGTGGGGACCACAATGAGCAGTTCTTC.

The table lists this clonotype with a few counts. The junction differs from germline at one of its ends, possibly a read error. The chain is built from TRBV20-1 and TRBJ2-3; TRBD2 matches at 16 bases. The germline V gene has CDR1 DFQATT and CDR2 SNEGSKA (reference sequence). The CDR3 is 13 amino acids. The CDR3 coding sequence is TGCAGTGCAAGACCTTACGGGACTAGCGGGAGGGTATTT. It is translated as CSARPYGTSGRVF.

This sequence joins TRBV5-8 and TRBJ2-1; D unresolved. The germline V and J ends were trimmed by 0 bases and 0 bases, with 7 bases remaining between them. The CDR3 has 15 amino acids. Per the germline V gene, CDR1 is SGHTS and CDR2 is YDEGEE. The CDR3 region is CASSLGPSSYNEQFF. The CDR3 DNA reads TGTGCCAGCAGCTTGGGCCCGAGCTCCTACAATGAGCAGTTCTTC.

The V and J genes are TRBV20-1 and TRBJ2-7, with 10 bases matching TRBD2. Trimming cost V 3 bases and J 6 bases; bases outside gene matches: 8. The V gene's germline CDR1 is DFQATT and CDR2 SNEGSKA (reference sequence). The CDR3 runs 14 residues. CDR3: CSASLLAGVGEQYF. The CDR3 nucleotides are TGCAGTGCTAGTCTTCTAGCGGGAGTCGGCGAGCAGTACTTC.

The J gene is TRBJ1-1, the V gene TRBV4-2; D remains ambiguous. CDR1 and CDR2 (germline): LGHNA, YNFKEQ. This CDR3 has 14 amino acids. The ends were cut back, 4 bases at V and 0 bases at J, with 9 bases in the middle. The CDR3 DNA sequence: TGTGCCAGCAGCCGGAGTAACCTGAACACTGAAGCTTTCTTT. Protein product: CASSRSNLNTEAFF.

The genes are TRBV5-4 and TRBJ2-5; D gene uncertain. Per germline, CDR1 SGHNT and CDR2 YYREEE (reference sequence). This CDR3 has 15 amino acids. Trimming left V 4 bases short and J 2 bases short, with 15 bases between. CDR3 DNA sequence: TGTGCCAGCAGCGCCTCGACGGGTCCACAAGAGACCCAGTACTTC. Protein: CASSASTGPQETQYF.